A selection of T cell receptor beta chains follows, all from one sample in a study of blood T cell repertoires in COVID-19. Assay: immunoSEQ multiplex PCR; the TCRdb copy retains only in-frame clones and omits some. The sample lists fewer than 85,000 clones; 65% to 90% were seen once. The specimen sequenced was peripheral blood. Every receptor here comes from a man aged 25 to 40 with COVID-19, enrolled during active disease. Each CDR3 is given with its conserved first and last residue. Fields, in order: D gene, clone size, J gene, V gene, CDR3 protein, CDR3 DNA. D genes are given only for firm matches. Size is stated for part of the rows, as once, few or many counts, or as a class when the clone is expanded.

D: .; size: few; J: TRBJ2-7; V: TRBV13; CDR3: CASSFNYEQYF; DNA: TGTGCCAGCAGCTTCAACTACGAGCAGTACTTC
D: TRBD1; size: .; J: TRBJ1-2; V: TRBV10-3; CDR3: CAISSAGGSNGYTF; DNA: TGTGCCATCAGTAGCGCAGGGGGCTCCAATGGCTACACCTTC
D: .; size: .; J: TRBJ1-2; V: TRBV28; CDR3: CASSLAGPYYGYTF; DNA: TGTGCCAGCAGTTTAGCAGGGCCTTACTATGGCTACACCTTC
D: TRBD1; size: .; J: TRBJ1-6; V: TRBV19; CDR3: CASSAGQGANSPLHF; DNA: TGTGCCAGTAGTGCCGGACAGGGAGCTAATTCACCCCTCCACTTT
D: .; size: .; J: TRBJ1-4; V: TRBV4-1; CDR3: CASSPKTGTRNEKLFF; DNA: TGCGCCAGCAGCCCGAAGACCGGGACAAGAAATGAAAAACTGTTTTTT
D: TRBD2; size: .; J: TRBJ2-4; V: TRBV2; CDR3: CASTLAEGAKNIQYF; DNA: TGTGCCAGCACCCTAGCGGAGGGAGCCAAAAACATTCAGTACTTC
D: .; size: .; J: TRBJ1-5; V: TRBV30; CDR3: CAWSRGHSNQPQHF; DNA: TGTGCCTGGAGTAGAGGTCATAGCAATCAGCCCCAGCATTTT
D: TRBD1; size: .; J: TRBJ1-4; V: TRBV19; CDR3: CASSRSGGLGEKLFF; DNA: TGTGCCAGTAGTCGGTCAGGGGGCCTAGGGGAAAAACTGTTTTTT
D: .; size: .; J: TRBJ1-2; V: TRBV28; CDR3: CASRLSTNYGYTF; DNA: TGTGCCAGCCGTCTGTCTACTAACTATGGCTACACCTTC
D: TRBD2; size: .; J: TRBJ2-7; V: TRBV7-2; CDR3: CASSKREGREQYF; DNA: TGTGCCAGCAGCAAGCGGGAGGGACGCGAGCAGTACTTC
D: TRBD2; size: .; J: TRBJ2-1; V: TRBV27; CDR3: CASSLSFLAGGDEQFF; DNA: TGTGCCAGCAGTTTATCGTTCCTAGCGGGAGGAGATGAGCAGTTCTTC
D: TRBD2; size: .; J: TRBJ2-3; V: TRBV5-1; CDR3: CASSEIAGVDTQYF; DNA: TGCGCCAGCAGCGAGATAGCGGGAGTCGATACGCAGTATTTT
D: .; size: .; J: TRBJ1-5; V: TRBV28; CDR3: CASSLLTGSGPYSNQPQHF; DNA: TGTGCCAGCAGCCTCCTCACAGGGTCGGGACCTTATAGCAATCAGCCCCAGCATTTT
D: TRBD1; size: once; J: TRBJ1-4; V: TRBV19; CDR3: CASKRPGGLTNEKLFF; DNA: TGTGCCAGTAAAAGGCCAGGGGGCTTGACTAATGAAAAACTGTTTTTT
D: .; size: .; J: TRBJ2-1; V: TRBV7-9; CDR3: CASSLLGPRGEQFF; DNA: TGTGCCAGCAGCTTATTGGGCCCCCGGGGTGAGCAGTTCTTC
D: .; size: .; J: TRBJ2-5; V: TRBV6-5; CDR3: CASSYSKTGMTETQYF; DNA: TGTGCCAGCAGTTACTCGAAAACAGGGATGACGGAGACCCAGTACTTC
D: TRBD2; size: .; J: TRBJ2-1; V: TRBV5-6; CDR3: CASRQNGGAHNEQFF; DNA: TGTGCCAGCCGTCAGAACGGGGGGGCACACAATGAGCAGTTCTTC
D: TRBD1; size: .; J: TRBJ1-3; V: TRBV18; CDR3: CASSPQGTGTFSGNTIYF; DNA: TGTGCCAGCTCACCACAAGGGACAGGAACTTTCTCTGGAAACACCATATATTTT
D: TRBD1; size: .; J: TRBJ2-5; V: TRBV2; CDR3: CASNIQGAVETQYF; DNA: TGTGCCAGCAACATACAGGGGGCGGTGGAGACCCAGTACTTC
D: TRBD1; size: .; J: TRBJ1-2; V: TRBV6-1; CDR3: CASSDRQGTNYGYTF; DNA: TGTGCCAGCAGTGACCGACAGGGGACTAACTATGGCTACACCTTC
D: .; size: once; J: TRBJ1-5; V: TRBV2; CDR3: CASSEGVGAGGNQPQHF; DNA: TGTGCCAGCAGTGAAGGTGTAGGGGCAGGGGGCAATCAGCCCCAGCATTTT
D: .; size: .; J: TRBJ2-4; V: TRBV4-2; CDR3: CASSLEGGDIQYF; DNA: TGTGCCAGCAGCCTGGAAGGGGGAGACATTCAGTACTTC
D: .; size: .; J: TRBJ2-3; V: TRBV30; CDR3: CAWSVRRGGDTQYF; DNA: TGTGCCTGGAGTGTACGGCGGGGTGGGGATACGCAGTATTTT
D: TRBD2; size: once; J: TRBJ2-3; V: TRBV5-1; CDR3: CASRGTSGRDQGDTQYF; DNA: TGCGCCAGCCGCGGGACTAGCGGGAGGGATCAAGGAGATACGCAGTATTTT
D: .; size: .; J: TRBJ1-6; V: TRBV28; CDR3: CASSFIGALGSPLHF; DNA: TGTGCCAGCAGCTTCATTGGGGCCCTTGGTTCACCCCTCCACTTT
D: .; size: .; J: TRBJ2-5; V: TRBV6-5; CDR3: CASSYAAGPQETQYF; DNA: TGTGCCAGCAGTTACGCTGCGGGACCCCAAGAGACCCAGTACTTC
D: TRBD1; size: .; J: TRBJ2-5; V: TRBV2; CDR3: CASSEGQVTVRETQYF; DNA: TGTGCCAGCAGTGAGGGACAGGTGACGGTGCGGGAGACCCAGTACTTC
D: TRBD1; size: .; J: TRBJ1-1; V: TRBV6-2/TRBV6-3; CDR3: CASSWTGGTEAFF; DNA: TGTGCCAGCAGTTGGACAGGGGGGACTGAAGCTTTCTTT
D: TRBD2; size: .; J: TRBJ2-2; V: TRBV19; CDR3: CASSLSGPNTGELFF; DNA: TGTGCCAGTAGTCTTAGCGGGCCGAACACCGGGGAGCTGTTTTTT
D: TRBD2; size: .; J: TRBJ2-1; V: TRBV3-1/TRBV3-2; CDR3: CASALGLAGNEQFF; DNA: TGTGCCAGCGCTCTGGGACTAGCGGGCAATGAGCAGTTCTTC
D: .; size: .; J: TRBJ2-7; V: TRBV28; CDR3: CASRPPNGYEQYF; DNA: TGTGCCAGCAGACCCCCCAACGGCTACGAGCAGTACTTC
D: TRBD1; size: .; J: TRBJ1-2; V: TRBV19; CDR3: CASRPGQGFGYTF; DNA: TGTGCCAGTAGACCGGGACAGGGCTTTGGCTACACCTTC
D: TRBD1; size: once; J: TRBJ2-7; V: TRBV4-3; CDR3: CASSPGQGSYEQYF; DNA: TGCGCCAGCAGCCCCGGACAGGGCTCCTACGAGCAGTACTTC
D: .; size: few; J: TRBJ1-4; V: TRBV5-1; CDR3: CASSLDGEKLFF; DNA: TGCGCCAGCAGCTTGGACGGGGAAAAACTGTTTTTT
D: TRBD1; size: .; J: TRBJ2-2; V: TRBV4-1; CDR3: CASSLRTGGTGELFF; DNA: TGCGCCAGCAGCCTCAGAACAGGGGGAACCGGGGAGCTGTTTTTT
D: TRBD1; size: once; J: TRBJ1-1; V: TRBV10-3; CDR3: CAISEGQGLNTEAFF; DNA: TGTGCCATCAGTGAGGGACAGGGTTTGAACACTGAAGCTTTCTTT
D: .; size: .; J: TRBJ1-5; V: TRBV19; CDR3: CASSRGGNQPQHF; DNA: TGTGCCAGTAGTAGGGGGGGCAATCAGCCCCAGCATTTT
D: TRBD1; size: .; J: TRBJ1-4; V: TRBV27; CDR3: CASKPTGLTETNEKLFF; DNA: TGTGCCAGCAAACCGACAGGGCTAACGGAAACTAATGAAAAACTGTTTTTT
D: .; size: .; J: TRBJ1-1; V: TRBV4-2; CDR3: CASSRSGGVGAFF; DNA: TGTGCCAGCAGCCGATCGGGAGGGGTCGGAGCTTTCTTT
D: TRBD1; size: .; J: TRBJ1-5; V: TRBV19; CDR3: CASSIGTGMNQPQHF; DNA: TGTGCCAGTAGTATAGGGACAGGGATGAATCAGCCCCAGCATTTT
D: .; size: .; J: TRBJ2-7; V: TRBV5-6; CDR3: CASSFIGVGGEQYF; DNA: TGTGCCAGCAGCTTCATCGGGGTCGGGGGTGAGCAGTACTTC
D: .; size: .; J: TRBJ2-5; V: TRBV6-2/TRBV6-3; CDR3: CASSYRRGRQETQYF; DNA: TGTGCCAGCAGTTATCGGAGAGGGAGGCAAGAGACCCAGTACTTC
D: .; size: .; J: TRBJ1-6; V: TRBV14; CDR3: CASSPHAGGSAPLHF; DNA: TGTGCCAGCAGCCCGCATGCGGGGGGGTCGGCACCCCTCCACTTT
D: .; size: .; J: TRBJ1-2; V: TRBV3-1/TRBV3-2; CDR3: CASSQYPGEGGYTF; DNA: TGTGCCAGCAGCCAGTATCCAGGGGAAGGTGGCTACACCTTC
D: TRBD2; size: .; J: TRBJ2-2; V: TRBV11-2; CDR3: CASSLDGLAGGYAGELFF; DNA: TGTGCCAGCAGCTTAGATGGCCTAGCGGGAGGTTATGCCGGGGAGCTGTTTTTT
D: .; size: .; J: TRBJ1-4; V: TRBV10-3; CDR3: CAIRGTADEKLFF; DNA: TGTGCCATCAGGGGGACTGCTGATGAAAAACTGTTTTTT
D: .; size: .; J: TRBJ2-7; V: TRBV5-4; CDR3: CASSVDSYEQYF; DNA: TGTGCCAGCAGCGTAGACAGCTACGAGCAGTACTTC
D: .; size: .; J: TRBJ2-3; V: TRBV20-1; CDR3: CSASYRTTLTDTQYF; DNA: TGCAGTGCTAGTTATCGGACTACCCTCACAGATACGCAGTATTTT
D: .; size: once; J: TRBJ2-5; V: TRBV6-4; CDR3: CASPEPCRGGKQGFQYF; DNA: TGTGCCAGCCCCGAGCCGTGCCGCGGAGGGAAGCAAGGGTTCCAGTACTTC
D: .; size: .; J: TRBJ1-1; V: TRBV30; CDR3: CACLGGVTNTEAFF; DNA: TGTGCCTGTTTGGGGGGGGTAACTAACACTGAAGCTTTCTTT
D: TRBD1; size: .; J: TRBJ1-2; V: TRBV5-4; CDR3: CASSLPPGQDYGYTF; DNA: TGTGCCAGCAGTCTCCCCCCGGGACAGGACTATGGCTACACCTTC
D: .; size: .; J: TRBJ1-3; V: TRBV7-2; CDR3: CASSSTGTAGNTIYF; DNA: TGTGCCAGCAGCTCGACCGGGACTGCCGGAAACACCATATATTTT
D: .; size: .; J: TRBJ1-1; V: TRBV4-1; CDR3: CATRLYGEGGNTEAFF; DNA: TGCGCCACCCGCCTGTATGGAGAGGGCGGGAACACTGAAGCTTTCTTT
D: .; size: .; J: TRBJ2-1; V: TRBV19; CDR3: CASSRGPYNEQFF; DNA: TGTGCCAGTTCTAGAGGGCCCTACAATGAGCAGTTCTTC
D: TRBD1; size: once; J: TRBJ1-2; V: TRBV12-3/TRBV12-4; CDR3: CASSLGQGVSYTF; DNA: TGTGCCAGCAGTTTAGGTCAGGGGGTAAGCTACACCTTC
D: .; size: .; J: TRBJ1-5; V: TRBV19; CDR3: CASSSGTVDNQPQHF; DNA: TGTGCCAGTAGTTCTGGGACTGTAGACAATCAGCCCCAGCATTTT
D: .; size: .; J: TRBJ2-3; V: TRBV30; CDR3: CAWNIEVDTQYF; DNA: TGTGCCTGGAATATTGAGGTAGATACGCAGTATTTT